Listed here is a single TCR beta chain. No antigen is known for it. Base qualities are not provided; no much larger clone lies one nucleotide away. Library construction relied on the immunoSEQ multiplex PCR assay. TCRdb's version of the immuneACCESS table is confined to in-frame rearrangements and falls short of the full clone set. An unresolved V gene accounts for under half of the shortfall where checked; the remainder is of unknown origin. The sample table contains about 46,000 clones; only one count was recorded for 75% to 95% of them. Around 8.1% of the sample goes to the ten largest clones. From cysteine to phenylalanine, the CDR3 is 14 amino acids long. The read is trimmed to its CDR3 DNA, 42 bases read in frame from base 1. From V the trimming removes 5 bases and from J it removes 4 bases, while the gene matches leave 3 bases of the junction unaccounted for. Via the germline V gene (reference sequence), CDR1 is LNHDA and CDR2 SQIVND.

The sample is drawn from a study of T cell changes during pregnancy in multiple sclerosis (dated by TCRdb to the late 2010s). For the study in its entirety: Changes in the T cell repertoire over the course of pregnancy were examined in this study in women with multiple sclerosis.

This clonotype was obtained from a female donor with multiple sclerosis, enrolled in a pregnancy study. Here the chain combines TRBV19 and TRBJ1-5; 9 bases in the middle match TRBD1. Source: CD8+ T cells from peripheral blood mononuclear cells, taken after pregnancy. The CDR3 protein: CASSWGQGNQPQHF. The DNA reads TGTGCCAGTAGTTGGGGACAGGGTAATCAGCCCCAGCATTTT.